The 24 T cell receptor beta chains reported below all come from one sample, sequenced in a study of T cell clones after liver transplantation. The method was immunoSEQ multiplex PCR; TCRdb's version includes in-frame clones alone and lacks a portion of them. The table lists 31,000 or so clones, approximately 96% of them singletons. Sample: CD8+ T cells from blood, taken 12 months after liver transplant. All receptors come from a human patient who received a liver transplant. Some T cells may trace back to the graft donor.

The genes are TRBV19 and TRBJ1-1; D is unresolved. This CDR3 region has 14 residues. The V end was cut by 5 bases, the J end by 3 bases, with 13 bases between. CDR1 LNHDA and CDR2 SQIVND come from the germline V gene (reference sequence). The CDR3 protein is CASSPAGSHTEAFF. The CDR3, as DNA: TGTGCCAGTAGTCCCGCCGGGAGCCACACTGAAGCTTTCTTT.

The chain joins TRBV9 to TRBJ2-1; 7 positions match TRBD1. CDR3 length equals 13 residues. CDR1 SGDLS and CDR2 YYNGEE come from the germline V gene. V dropped 7 bases and J dropped 1; count of bases not matched to a gene: 2. DNA of the CDR3: TGTGCCAGCGGGACAGATTCCTACAATGAGCAGTTCTTC. Translated, it gives CASGTDSYNEQFF.

The V gene is TRBV2, the J gene TRBJ2-7, with 7 bases aligning to TRBD1. The trim removed 10 bases at V and 3 bases at J, leaving 9 bases unmatched. Germline CDR1 and CDR2: SNHLY and FYNNEI. This CDR3 region has 13 residues. The CDR3 DNA reads TGTGCCACAAAGACAGGGTCGGGCTACGAGCAGTACTTC. Protein sequence: CATKTGSGYEQYF.

This chain links TRBV27 with TRBJ2-7; the match to TRBD1 covers 10 bases. Germline V gives CDR1 MNHEY, CDR2 SMNVEV (reference sequence). The CDR3 extends over 16 amino acids. The V gene end was trimmed by 5 bases and the J gene end by 6 bases; junction bases not matched to a gene: 13. The CDR3: CASSGGTGAIRGEQYF. In DNA form, the CDR3 reads TGTGCCAGCAGTGGGGGGACAGGGGCGATCCGGGGCGAGCAGTACTTC.

The chain employs TRBV15 and TRBJ1-5; no reliable D call. CDR1 is LNHNV and CDR2 is YYDKDF in the germline V gene (reference sequence). V was clipped by 0 bases and J by 6 bases, with 12 bases between them. This CDR3 has 15 amino acids. This CDR3 reads CATSRDRALGQPQHF. CDR3 bases: TGTGCCACCAGCAGAGATAGGGCTTTGGGTCAGCCCCAGCATTTT.

This clone showed up just a few times. V gene TRBV5-1 combines with J gene TRBJ2-7; 9 bases match TRBD1. Trimming at V came to 4 bases and at J to 5 bases, leaving 10 bases not matched to a gene. Germline assignment: CDR1 SGHRS and CDR2 YFSETQ. The length of the CDR3 is 15 residues. The DNA of the CDR3 is TGCGCCAGCAGCCCTGGGACAGGGAGCCTCCACGAGCAGTACTTC. This sequence encodes CASSPGTGSLHEQYF.

This chain joins TRBV18 and TRBJ2-7, with 9 nucleotides matching TRBD1. The germline V gene encodes CDR1 KGHSH and CDR2 LQKENI. Germline trimming cut 4 bases from V and 5 bases from J; bases unmatched to any gene: 6. The CDR3 is made up of 14 amino acids. The CDR3 DNA reads TGTGCCAGCTCACTCCGGGACAGGGCCGACGAGCAGTACTTC. Its protein product is CASSLRDRADEQYF.

This chain links TRBV11-2 with TRBJ2-3; TRBD2 matches 8 bases. From germline, CDR1 is SGHAT and CDR2 FQNNGV. J was trimmed by 11 bases and V by 1 base; bases with no gene match: 2. This CDR3 has 12 residues. CDR3 in amino acids: CASSLGAGEQYF. DNA for the CDR3: TGTGCCAGCAGCTTAGGAGCGGGGGAGCAGTATTTT.

The V and J genes are TRBV19 and TRBJ2-7; D is unresolved. The CDR3 is made up of 13 amino acids. In germline, CDR1 is LNHDA, CDR2 SQIVND (reference sequence). V was cut by 8 bases and J by 3 bases, with 14 bases left in between. This chain's CDR3 is CASSPNNYYEQYF. DNA of the CDR3: TGTGCCAGTTCGCCGAATAACTACTACGAGCAGTACTTC.

The chain joins TRBV21-1 to TRBJ2-1; the table names TRBD2, a call not compared with the DNA. TRBV21-1 is given as a pseudogene. CDR3 length: 14 residues. CDR3 sequence (DNA): TGTGCCAGCAGCAAAGGTGACTTCAACAATGAGCAGTTCTTC. It yields the protein CASSKGDFNNEQFF.

The chain couples TRBV9 to TRBJ1-2; D not certain. The CDR3 loop spans 13 amino acids. V lost 4 bases and J 7 bases, leaving 14 bases between the germline ends. Germline lookup yields CDR1 SGDLS and CDR2 YYNGEE. This CDR3 is CASSPGASFGYTF. The CDR3 region has the DNA TGTGCCAGCAGCCCCGGAGCGAGCTTTGGCTACACCTTC.

The genes are TRBV28 and TRBJ2-1; D not certain. The germline gives CDR1 MDHEN, CDR2 SYDVKM. The CDR3 totals 12 residues. Trimming took off 9 bases at V and 1 base at J, with 7 bases between the two ends. The CDR3 nucleotides read TGTGCCAGTCTCTCTTCCTACAATGAGCAGTTCTTC. Its protein is CASLSSYNEQFF. Full variable domain (remainder filled in from reference TRBV28 and TRBJ2-1): DVKVTQSSRYLVKRTGEKVFLECVQDMDHENMFWYRQDPGLGLRLIYFSYDVKMKEKGDIPEGYSVSREKKERFSLILESASTNQTSMYLCASLSSYNEQFFGPGTRLTVL.

The chain uses TRBV6-5 and TRBJ2-7; no reliable D call. Germline values: CDR1 MNHEY, CDR2 SVGAGI. The CDR3 totals 12 residues. V lost 2 bases, J lost 2 bases, and 4 bases lay in between. The chain's CDR3 is CASSYTPYEQYF. The CDR3, as DNA: TGTGCCAGCAGTTACACCCCCTACGAGCAGTACTTC.

The chain joins TRBV2 to TRBJ1-5; unclear D gene. V lost 1 base and J 3 bases, leaving 10 bases between the germline ends. This CDR3 contains 15 residues. Germline V gene sequence: CDR1 SNHLY, CDR2 FYNNEI. The CDR3 region has the DNA TGTGCCAGCAGTGAAGGCCCAGGCCCCAATCAGCCCCAGCATTTT. Protein: CASSEGPGPNQPQHF.

A remark on this clone: Other DNA sequences in the same sample also yield this CDR3. The genes are TRBV25-1 and TRBJ1-1; TRBD1 matches 7 bases. CDR3 length equals 13 residues. V lost 7 bases, J lost 3 bases, and 5 bases stayed unmatched. The germline V gene encodes CDR1 MGHDK and CDR2 SYGVNS. This CDR3 is CASTRGGYTEAFF. DNA of the CDR3: TGTGCCAGCACAAGAGGGGGCTACACTGAAGCTTTCTTT.

The chain has TRBV7-9 and TRBJ2-2; 8 positions match TRBD1. Trimming at V came to 6 bases and at J to 6 bases, leaving 15 bases not matched to a gene. Germline V lookup: CDR1 SEHNR, CDR2 FQNEAQ (reference sequence). This CDR3 contains 17 residues. This chain's CDR3 is CASRNPRPQGAPGELFF. The CDR3 DNA sequence: TGTGCCAGCAGAAATCCCCGCCCTCAGGGGGCCCCCGGGGAGCTGTTTTTT.

V and J are TRBV27 and TRBJ2-7, with TRBD1 as a possible D gene (5 bases). CDR3 length: 13 amino acids. Trimming stripped 2 bases from V and 4 bases from J, with 9 bases between. The germline V gene encodes CDR1 MNHEY and CDR2 SMNVEV (reference sequence). CDR3 in amino acids: CASSLTTGYEQYF. The CDR3 nucleotides read TGTGCCAGCAGTTTAACTACAGGTTACGAGCAGTACTTC.

This clone was picked up one time. The chain joins TRBV7-9 to TRBJ2-1, with D uncertain. This CDR3 is 14 amino acids long. Germline CDR1 SEHNR, CDR2 FQNEAQ (reference sequence). V was trimmed by 0 bases and J by 5 bases, leaving 8 bases between them. CDR3 nucleotide sequence: TGTGCCAGCAGCTTAGCTGGCAGTAACAATGAGCAGTTCTTC. It is translated as CASSLAGSNNEQFF.

This chain links TRBV30 with TRBJ2-1; a weak D match, TRBD1 (5 bases). V lost 5 bases and J lost 9, with 17 bases in between. The CDR3 totals 13 residues. CDR1 and CDR2 from the germline V gene are GTSNPN and SVGIG (reference sequence). CDR3 sequence reads: CAWGWGDLAEQFF. CDR3 DNA sequence: TGTGCCTGGGGCTGGGGCGATCTGGCTGAGCAGTTCTTC.

The V call is TRBV7-2, the J call TRBJ2-3; 12 nucleotides agree with TRBD1. This CDR3 region has 16 residues. Germline V gene lookup returns CDR1 SGHTA and CDR2 FQGNSA. The junction had 6 bases not matched to a gene; V was cut back by 3 bases and J by 5 bases. CDR3 region: CASSFRDRGLLDTQYF. The CDR3 coding sequence is TGTGCCAGCAGCTTCCGGGACAGGGGGCTTCTAGATACGCAGTATTTT.

This rearrangement joins TRBV27 to TRBJ2-7; TRBD1 matches at 8 bases. This CDR3 spans 14 amino acids. Germline values: CDR1 MNHEY, CDR2 SMNVEV (reference sequence). After removal of 6 bases from V and 6 bases from J, the junction contained 10 bases not matched to a gene. The CDR3 sequence is CASSLGQGRFEQYF. The DNA of the CDR3 is TGTGCCAGCAGCCTCGGACAGGGACGGTTCGAGCAGTACTTC.

V and J are TRBV4-1 and TRBJ2-3, with no clear D. V lost 3 bases to trimming and J lost 0 bases, with 10 bases between them. In germline, CDR1 is MGHRA, CDR2 YSYEKL. The CDR3 length is 15 residues. In DNA, the CDR3 is TGCGCCAGCAGCCAGAGTCCCTCTAGCACAGATACGCAGTATTTT. It is translated as CASSQSPSSTDTQYF.

This clone occurred a few times. The chain joins TRBV29-1 to TRBJ2-5; possible D gene TRBD2, 6 bases. Germline V CDR1 and CDR2: SQVTM, ANQGSEA. The CDR3 has 12 amino acids. Trimming cost V 5 bases and J 5 bases, with 12 bases left between them. CDR3 coding DNA: TGCAGCGTTTATTCGGGGAGGGAGACCCAGTACTTC. Translation gives CSVYSGRETQYF.

The chain has TRBV7-3 and TRBJ1-2; 11 bases are a match to TRBD1. The CDR3 length is 13 residues. V lost 2 bases, J lost 11 bases, and 4 bases stayed unmatched. Per the germline V gene, CDR1 is SGHTA and CDR2 is FQGTGA. CDR3 protein: CASSLEGDRGYTF. CDR3 bases: TGTGCCAGCAGCTTAGAAGGGGACAGGGGGTACACCTTC.